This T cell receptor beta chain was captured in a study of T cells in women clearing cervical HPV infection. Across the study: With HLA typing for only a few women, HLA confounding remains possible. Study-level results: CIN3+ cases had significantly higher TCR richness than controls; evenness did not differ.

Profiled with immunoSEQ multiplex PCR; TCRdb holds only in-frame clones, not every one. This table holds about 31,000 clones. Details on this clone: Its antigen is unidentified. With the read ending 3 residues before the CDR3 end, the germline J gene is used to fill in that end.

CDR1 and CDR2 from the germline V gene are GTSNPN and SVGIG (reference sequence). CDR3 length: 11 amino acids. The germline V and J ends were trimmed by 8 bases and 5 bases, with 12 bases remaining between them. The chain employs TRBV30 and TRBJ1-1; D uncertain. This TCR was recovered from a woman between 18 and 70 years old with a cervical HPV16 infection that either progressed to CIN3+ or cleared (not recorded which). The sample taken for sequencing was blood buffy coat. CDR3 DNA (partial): TGTGCCCAGGTGGGTTCGACTGAA. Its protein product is CAQVGSTE. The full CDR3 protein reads CAQVGSTEAFF.